This T cell receptor beta chain was found in a study of shared clonotypes between healthy human individuals. Overall study findings and caveats: Rarefaction showed that sequencing of sorted subsets was incomplete (despite large depth). Donor clonotype sharing was expected to depend on sequencing depth.

Naive CD8 cells were CD45RO-negative, positively selected for CCR7, excluding terminally differentiated effector memory CD45RA+ cells. This CDR3 spans 15 amino acids. The V segment lost 3 bases and the J segment 0 bases; nucleotides outside the gene matches: 1. The V gene's germline CDR1 is SGDLS and CDR2 YYNGEE. Notes on this clone: The target antigen is unknown.

The method was immunoSEQ multiplex PCR; TCRdb's version includes in-frame clones alone and lacks a portion of them. This table holds around 580,000 clones, roughly 98% found once. The specimen was naive CD8+ T cells sorted from blood. This receptor was taken from a man aged 30 to 39 in good health. This chain connects TRBV9 to TRBJ2-3; 10 bases are shared with TRBD1. CDR3 nucleotide sequence: TGTGCCAGCAGCGGGACAGGGGGGAGCACAGATACGCAGTATTTT. It yields the protein CASSGTGGSTDTQYF.